This T cell receptor (beta chain) was profiled in a study of PD-1 blockade in classical Hodgkin lymphoma. CDR1 and CDR2 (germline): LGHNA, YSLEER. The germline V and J ends were trimmed by 2 bases and 0 bases, with 10 bases remaining between them. This CDR3 spans 16 amino acids. Time point noted: cycle 4 day 1 (C4D1), after 6 weeks of nivolumab. Every patient experienced relapse after autologous stem cell transplantation, and brentuximab vedotin exposure varied. It was by magnetic negative selection that CD4+ T cells were purified from thawed PBMCs. Of note for this clone: What it binds is unknown.

Some clones are missing from TCRdb's copy, which holds only in-frame ones; the method was immunoSEQ multiplex PCR. Among some 19,000 clones, around 79% were seen once, and the ten largest hold around 2%. Study-wide results and limits: Repertoire differences have undefined causes, possibly disease activity or prior therapy.

The source was CD4+ T cells from blood, collected before the fourth cycle of nivolumab. The receptor was isolated from a human donor with classical Hodgkin lymphoma. The V call is TRBV4-3, the J call TRBJ1-4; the D is unclear. This CDR3 reads CASSQIVGATNEKLFF. CDR3 nucleotide sequence: TGCGCCAGCAGCCAAATCGTAGGAGCAACTAATGAAAAACTGTTTTTT.